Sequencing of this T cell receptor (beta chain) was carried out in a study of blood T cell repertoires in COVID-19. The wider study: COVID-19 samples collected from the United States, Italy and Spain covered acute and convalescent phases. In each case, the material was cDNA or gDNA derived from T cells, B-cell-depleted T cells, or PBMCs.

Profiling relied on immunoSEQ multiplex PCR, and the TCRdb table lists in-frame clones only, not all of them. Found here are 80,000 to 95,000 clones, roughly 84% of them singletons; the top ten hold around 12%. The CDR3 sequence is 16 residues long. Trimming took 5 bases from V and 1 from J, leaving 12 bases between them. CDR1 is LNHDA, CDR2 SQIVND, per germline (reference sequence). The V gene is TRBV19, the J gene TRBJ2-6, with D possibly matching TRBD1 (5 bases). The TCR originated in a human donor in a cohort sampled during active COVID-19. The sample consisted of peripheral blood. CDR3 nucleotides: TGTGCCAGTAGTGTCCGACAGCAGTCTGGGGCCAACGTCCTGACTTTC. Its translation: CASSVRQQSGANVLTF.